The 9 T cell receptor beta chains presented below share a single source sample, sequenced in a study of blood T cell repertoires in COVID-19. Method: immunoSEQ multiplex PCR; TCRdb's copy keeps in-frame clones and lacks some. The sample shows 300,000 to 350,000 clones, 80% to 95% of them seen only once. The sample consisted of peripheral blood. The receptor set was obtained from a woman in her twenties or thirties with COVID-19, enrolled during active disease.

CDR3 region: CASSKQGAGEQYF. DNA for the CDR3: TGTGCCAGCAGCAAGCAGGGGGCTGGCGAGCAGTACTTC. The chain recombines TRBV7-8 with TRBJ2-7, with 8 bases that match TRBD1. Per germline, CDR1 SGHVS and CDR2 FQNEAQ. The CDR3 sequence is 13 residues long. Trimming removed 5 bases from V and 6 bases from J; junction bases left unmatched: 6.

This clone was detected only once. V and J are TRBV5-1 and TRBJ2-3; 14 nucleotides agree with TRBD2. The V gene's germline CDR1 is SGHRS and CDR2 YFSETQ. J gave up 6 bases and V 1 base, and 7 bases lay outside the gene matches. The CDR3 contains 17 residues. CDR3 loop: CASSLWGLAGVPDTQYF. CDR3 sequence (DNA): TGCGCCAGCAGCTTGTGGGGACTAGCGGGAGTCCCCGATACGCAGTATTTT.

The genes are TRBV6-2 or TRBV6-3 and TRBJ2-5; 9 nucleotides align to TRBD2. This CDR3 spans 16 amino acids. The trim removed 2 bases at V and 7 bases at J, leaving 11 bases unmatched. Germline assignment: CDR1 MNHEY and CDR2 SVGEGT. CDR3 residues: CASSYVLAGSIGTQYF. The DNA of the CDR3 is TGTGCCAGCAGTTACGTACTAGCGGGCTCCATAGGGACCCAGTACTTC.

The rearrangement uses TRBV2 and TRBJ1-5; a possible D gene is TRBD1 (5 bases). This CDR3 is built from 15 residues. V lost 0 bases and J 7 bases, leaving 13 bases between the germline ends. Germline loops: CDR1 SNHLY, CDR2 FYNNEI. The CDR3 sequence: CASSEARGIRQPQHF. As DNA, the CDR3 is TGTGCCAGCAGTGAAGCGCGGGGCATAAGGCAGCCCCAGCATTTT.

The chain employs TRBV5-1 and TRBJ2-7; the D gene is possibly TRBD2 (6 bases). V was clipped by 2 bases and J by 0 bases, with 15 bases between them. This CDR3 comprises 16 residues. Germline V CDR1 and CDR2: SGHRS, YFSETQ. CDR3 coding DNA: TGCGCCAGCAGCTTAAGTGCGGGGCAGAGCTCCTACGAGCAGTACTTC. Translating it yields CASSLSAGQSSYEQYF.

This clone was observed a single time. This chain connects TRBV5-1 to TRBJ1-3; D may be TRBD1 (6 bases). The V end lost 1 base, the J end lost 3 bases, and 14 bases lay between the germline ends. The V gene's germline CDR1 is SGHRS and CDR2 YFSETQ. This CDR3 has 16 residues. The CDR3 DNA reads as TGCGCCAGCAGCTTGAGTATGGGGGCAGGTGGAAACACCATATATTTT. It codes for CASSLSMGAGGNTIYF.

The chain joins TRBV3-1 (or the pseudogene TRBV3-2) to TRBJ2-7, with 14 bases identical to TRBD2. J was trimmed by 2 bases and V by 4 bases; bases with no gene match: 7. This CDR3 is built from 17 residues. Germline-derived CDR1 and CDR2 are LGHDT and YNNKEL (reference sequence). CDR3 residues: CASSRGLAGAVTYEQYF. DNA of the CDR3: TGTGCCAGCAGCCGGGGACTAGCGGGAGCGGTCACCTACGAGCAGTACTTC.

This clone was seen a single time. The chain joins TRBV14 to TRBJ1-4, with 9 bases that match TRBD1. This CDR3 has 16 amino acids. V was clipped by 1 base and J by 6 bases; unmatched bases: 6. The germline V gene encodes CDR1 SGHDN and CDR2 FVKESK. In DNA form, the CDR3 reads TGTGCCAGCAGCCAAGGGGACAGGGCGTTTCATGAAAAACTGTTTTTT. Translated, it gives CASSQGDRAFHEKLFF.

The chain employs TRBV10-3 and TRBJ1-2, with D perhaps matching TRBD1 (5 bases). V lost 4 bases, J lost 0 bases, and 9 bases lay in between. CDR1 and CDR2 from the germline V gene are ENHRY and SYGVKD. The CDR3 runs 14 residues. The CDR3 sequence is CAISATASNYGYTF. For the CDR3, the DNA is TGTGCCATCAGTGCGACAGCCTCTAACTATGGCTACACCTTC.